Following are 20 T cell receptor beta chains from one sample sequenced in a study of T cells in localized non-small cell lung cancer. Generated by immunoSEQ multiplex PCR, the TCRdb table keeps only in-frame clones and is missing some. The sample lists about 33,000 clones; under 90% were seen once. Sequencing was performed on peripheral blood, taken before any cancer treatment. These receptors were collected from a man aged 40-75 years with stage I lung adenocarcinoma.

The chain is built from TRBV6-1 and TRBJ2-2; D call uncertain. The V end lost 2 bases, the J end lost 0 bases, and 16 bases lay between the germline ends. The CDR3 totals 18 residues. Germline CDR1 and CDR2: MNHNS and SASEGT. The DNA for the CDR3 is TGTGCCAGCAGTGAATTTTTGAAGGGTACCGCGAACACCGGGGAGCTGTTTTTT. Translating gives CASSEFLKGTANTGELFF.

V usage is TRBV6-5 and J usage is TRBJ1-2; D possibly corresponds to TRBD1 (5 bases). The CDR3 has 15 residues. Germline-derived CDR1 and CDR2 are MNHEY and SVGAGI. Trimming stripped 0 bases from V and 1 base from J, with 9 bases between. CDR3: CASSYSIGDNYGYTF. The CDR3 nucleotides read TGTGCCAGCAGTTACTCGATAGGGGATAACTATGGCTACACCTTC.

V is TRBV29-1 and J is TRBJ2-7, with 9 bases aligning to TRBD1. CDR3 length: 15 amino acids. Germline V gene sequence: CDR1 SQVTM, CDR2 ANQGSEA. The J segment lost 3 bases and the V segment lost 0 bases, leaving 6 bases of the junction unmatched. CDR3 sequence reads: CSVEEDRGSIYEQYF. As DNA, the CDR3 is TGCAGCGTTGAAGAGGACAGGGGTTCGATCTACGAGCAGTACTTC.

This rearrangement joins TRBV19 to TRBJ2-7, with a possible D match to TRBD1 (6 bases). Trimming left V 5 bases short and J 3 bases short, with 14 bases between. Per germline, CDR1 LNHDA and CDR2 SQIVND (reference sequence). This CDR3 has 14 residues. CDR3 amino acids: CASSPAGAGYEQYF. CDR3 nucleotide sequence: TGTGCCAGTAGTCCAGCAGGGGCCGGCTACGAGCAGTACTTC.

The J gene is TRBJ1-4, the V gene TRBV27; D is uncertain. The V end was cut by 6 bases, the J end by 7 bases, with 18 bases between. The CDR3 totals 15 residues. Germline CDR1 reads MNHEY; CDR2 reads SMNVEV (reference sequence). CDR3 region: CASSHMAAVGEKLFF. CDR3 DNA: TGTGCCAGCAGCCATATGGCCGCCGTCGGTGAAAAACTGTTTTTT.

The V call is TRBV5-1, the J call TRBJ2-7, with 7 bases matching TRBD2. Losses at the gene ends were 5 bases for V and 4 bases for J; bases not matched to a gene: 9. Per the germline V gene, CDR1 is SGHRS and CDR2 is YFSETQ. CDR3 length: 14 residues. The CDR3: CASSPGLGDYEQYF. The CDR3 coding sequence is TGCGCCAGCAGTCCTGGACTAGGGGATTACGAGCAGTACTTC.

The gene calls are TRBV10-3 and TRBJ1-3; D not certain. The CDR3 is 14 amino acids. Trimming took 3 bases from V and 2 from J, leaving 8 bases between them. CDR1 ENHRY and CDR2 SYGVKD come from the germline V gene. CDR3 loop: CAISDGVTGNTIYF. For the CDR3, the DNA is TGTGCCATCAGTGATGGGGTTACTGGAAACACCATATATTTT.

This chain joins TRBV5-8 and TRBJ2-6; D gene ambiguous. The CDR3 is 15 residues long. Germline V gene lookup returns CDR1 SGHTS and CDR2 YDEGEE. The ends were cut back, 5 bases at V and 0 bases at J, with 9 bases in the middle. Here the CDR3 reads CASSPFGSGANVLTF. In nucleotides, the CDR3 is TGTGCCAGCAGTCCCTTCGGCTCTGGGGCCAACGTCCTGACTTTC.

The chain combines TRBV7-7 with TRBJ2-7, with 12 bases aligning to TRBD1. Germline CDR1 reads SSHAT; CDR2 reads FNYEAQ (reference sequence). J lost 6 bases, V lost 0 bases, and 6 bases had no gene match. The CDR3 spans 16 residues. The chain's CDR3 is CASSLARGTGGREQYF. The CDR3 region has the DNA TGTGCCAGCAGCTTAGCGCGAGGGACAGGGGGCCGCGAGCAGTACTTC.

The gene calls are TRBV6-1 and TRBJ1-6, with unresolved D. CDR3 length equals 13 residues. The germline gives CDR1 MNHNS, CDR2 SASEGT. V lost 6 bases and J lost 1, with 4 bases in between. The CDR3 loop is CASRSSYNSPLHF. The CDR3, as DNA: TGTGCCAGCAGGTCGTCCTATAATTCACCCCTCCACTTT.

This CDR3 is CASSFETGHSGNTIYF. CDR3 coding DNA: TGTGCCAGCAGCTTTGAGACAGGTCATTCTGGAAACACCATATATTTT. This chain uses TRBV7-2 with TRBJ1-3; perhaps TRBD1 as D (6 bases). Trimming left V 3 bases short and J 1 base short, with 13 bases between. The CDR3 runs to 16 residues. Germline V lookup: CDR1 SGHTA, CDR2 FQGNSA.

This clone came up a few times. The chain couples TRBV5-1 to TRBJ1-5, with no clear D. Trimming stripped 0 bases from V and 7 bases from J, with 8 bases between. The CDR3 length is 13 residues. Germline CDR1 reads SGHRS; CDR2 reads YFSETQ. The CDR3 coding sequence is TGCGCCAGCAGCTTGGTGGGTACGCAGCCCCAGCATTTT. Amino acid sequence: CASSLVGTQPQHF. Variable domain in full (rest from reference TRBV5-1 and TRBJ1-5): KAGVTQTPRYLIKTRGQQVTLSCSPISGHRSVSWYQQTPGQGLQFLFEYFSETQRNKGNFPGRFSGRQFSNSRSEMNVSTLELGDSALYLCASSLVGTQPQHFGDGTRLSIL.

The chain couples TRBV2 to TRBJ1-1; D ambiguous. The CDR3 contains 14 residues. The V gene lost 2 bases and the J gene lost 3 bases, with 10 bases spanning the gap. Germline values: CDR1 SNHLY, CDR2 FYNNEI. CDR3 residues: CASSERLGYTEAFF. The CDR3 DNA is TGTGCCAGCAGTGAACGGTTAGGGTACACTGAAGCTTTCTTT.

This clone was counted once. The genes are TRBV19 and TRBJ1-1, with D perhaps TRBD1 (6 bases). V was shortened by 3 bases and J by 11 bases, with 22 bases between the two germline ends. This CDR3 comprises 15 residues. Per germline, CDR1 LNHDA and CDR2 SQIVND (reference sequence). CDR3 amino acids: CASSMSGGPFEGAFF. CDR3 nucleotide sequence: TGTGCCAGTAGTATGTCCGGGGGCCCATTTGAGGGTGCTTTCTTT.

The chain links TRBV27 to TRBJ1-1; 8 nucleotides align to TRBD1. Germline assignment: CDR1 MNHEY and CDR2 SMNVEV (reference sequence). After removal of 7 bases from V and 5 bases from J, the junction contained 12 bases not matched to a gene. The CDR3 has 15 residues. CDR3 DNA: TGTGCCAGCACCATATGGACAGGGAGGGGGACTGAAGCTTTCTTT. It specifies CASTIWTGRGTEAFF.

The J gene is TRBJ1-5, the V gene TRBV2; D unclear. Germline assignment: CDR1 SNHLY and CDR2 FYNNEI. The length of the CDR3 is 12 residues. V gave up 4 bases and J gave up 4 bases, with 5 bases separating them. CDR3 in DNA: TGTGCCAGCAGTGCGGCGAATCAGCCCCAGCATTTT. Translation: CASSAANQPQHF.

This chain uses TRBV5-1 with TRBJ2-3; 10 bases agree with TRBD2. Germline CDR1 reads SGHRS; CDR2 reads YFSETQ. The CDR3 sequence is 16 residues long. Trimming took 4 bases from V and 0 from J; bases not matched to a gene: 5. DNA of the CDR3: TGCGCCAGCAGCATCGGACTAGCGGCTAGCACAGATACGCAGTATTTT. It encodes CASSIGLAASTDTQYF.

This clone is a singleton in its sample. The V call is TRBV30, the J call TRBJ1-2, with a weak D call TRBD1 (6 bases). The CDR3 runs to 15 residues. Per germline, CDR1 GTSNPN and CDR2 SVGIG (reference sequence). The ends were cut back, 8 bases at V and 2 bases at J, with 21 bases in the middle. The CDR3 nucleotides are TGTGCCGTTCTCGCCATGGGGGGGGCGAACTATGGCTACACCTTC. The encoded protein is CAVLAMGGANYGYTF.

The chain has TRBV27 and TRBJ2-7; D may be TRBD1 (6 bases). Germline V lookup: CDR1 MNHEY, CDR2 SMNVEV (reference sequence). V was cut by 8 bases and J by 3 bases, with 8 bases left in between. The CDR3 sequence is 11 residues long. The CDR3 loop reads CASVQGYEQYF. The DNA of the CDR3 is TGTGCCAGCGTACAGGGCTACGAGCAGTACTTC.

The chain couples TRBV5-5 to TRBJ2-2; possibly TRBD2 for D (6 bases). This CDR3 is 15 amino acids long. Germline V gives CDR1 SGHKS, CDR2 YYEKEE (reference sequence). V lost 7 bases, J lost 3 bases, and 16 bases lay in between. Here the CDR3 reads CASGIGWGDTGELFF. The CDR3 bases are TGTGCCAGCGGGATTGGTTGGGGGGACACCGGGGAGCTGTTTTTT. Full variable domain (remainder filled in from reference TRBV5-5 and TRBJ2-2): DAGVTQSPTHLIKTRGQQVTLRCSPISGHKSVSWYQQVLGQGPQFIFQYYEKEERGRGNFPDRFSARQFPNYSSELNVNALLLGDSALYLCASGIGWGDTGELFFGEGSRLTVL.